Shown below are 28 T cell receptor beta chains from a single sample sequenced in a study of cytomegalovirus exposure and HLA in healthy donors (TCRdb year 2017). The method was the immunoSEQ multiplex PCR assay. The immuneACCESS repertoire file appears here via TCRdb, limited to in-frame rearrangements. These files lack a portion of the clones; in checked studies, under half of the deficit traces to unresolved V genes, and the cause of the others is not known. A total of around 75,000 clones appear in this sample, around four fifths of them only once. Jointly, the top ten make up 3% of the sample. The specimen was PBMCs. All receptors derive from a young man in good health and CMV-seronegative.

The chain joins TRBV21-1 to TRBJ2-7; the table calls TRBD1, which could not be checked here. TRBV21-1 is a pseudogene segment. The CDR3 totals 13 residues. The CDR3 nucleotides are TGTGCCAGCAGCAAAAGGACAGCCTACGAGCAGTACGTC. This codes for CASSKRTAYEQYV.

The chain links TRBV18 to TRBJ2-1, with D tentatively TRBD1 (6 bases). V lost 2 bases to trimming and J lost 4 bases, with 12 bases between them. This CDR3 region has 15 residues. The V gene's germline CDR1 is KGHSH and CDR2 LQKENI. The CDR3 DNA reads TGTGCCAGCTCACCAACTACAGGGCCGTACAATGAGCAGTTCTTC. Amino acid sequence: CASSPTTGPYNEQFF.

The V call is TRBV7-2, the J call TRBJ2-7; D perhaps matches TRBD1 (6 bases). The germline V gene encodes CDR1 SGHTA and CDR2 FQGNSA. Trimming took off 2 bases at V and 7 bases at J, with 12 bases between the two ends. The CDR3 is 13 amino acids. CDR3 protein: CASSLSQGQEQYF. The CDR3, as DNA: TGTGCCAGCAGCTTATCACAGGGCCAGGAGCAGTACTTC. Based on the CDR3 plus reference TRBV7-2 and TRBJ2-7, the full variable domain is GAGVSQSPSNKVTEKGKDVELRCDPISGHTALYWYRQSLGQGLEFLIYFQGNSAPDKSGLPSDRFSAERTGGSVSTLTIQRTQQEDSAVYLCASSLSQGQEQYFGPGTRLTVT.

This chain uses TRBV6-1 with TRBJ2-1; 10 positions agree with TRBD2. Unmatched junction bases numbered 8, after V lost 3 bases and J lost 12 bases. CDR3 length: 14 amino acids. Germline V gene data show CDR1 as MNHNS and CDR2 as SASEGT. The CDR3 region is CASSEPAGGFGQFF. CDR3 DNA sequence: TGTGCCAGCAGTGAGCCAGCGGGGGGGTTTGGGCAGTTCTTC.

The rearrangement uses TRBV6-5 and TRBJ2-1; D remains ambiguous. CDR3 length: 14 residues. V was cut by 3 bases and J by 7 bases, with 13 bases left in between. Looked up from germline, CDR1 is MNHEY and CDR2 is SVGAGI. CDR3 amino acids: CASSYELFSNEQFF. The CDR3 DNA reads as TGTGCCAGCAGTTATGAGTTGTTCTCAAATGAGCAGTTCTTC.

The V gene is TRBV6-5, the J gene TRBJ1-2; no clear D gene. The V and J ends lost 6 bases and 8 bases respectively, with 13 bases between them. Germline CDR1 reads MNHEY; CDR2 reads SVGAGI. The CDR3 is 12 residues long. The CDR3 region is CASSRGGGGYTF. DNA of the CDR3: TGTGCCAGCAGCCGAGGAGGTGGGGGCTACACCTTC.

V gene TRBV6-5 combines with J gene TRBJ2-5, with D perhaps matching TRBD1 (6 bases). CDR1 is MNHEY, CDR2 SVGAGI, per germline. Trimming pared 3 bases from V and 3 bases from J, leaving 11 bases between. The CDR3 is made up of 14 amino acids. CDR3 in amino acids: CASSYQGWEETQYF. The DNA for the CDR3 is TGTGCCAGCAGTTATCAGGGGTGGGAAGAGACCCAGTACTTC.

This clone has only a few counts. The V gene is TRBV19, the J gene TRBJ2-1, with a possible D match to TRBD1 (6 bases). V was pared by 8 bases and J by 6 bases, with 20 bases between. The germline V gene has CDR1 LNHDA and CDR2 SQIVND (reference sequence). The CDR3 sequence is 15 residues long. The CDR3 nucleotides read TGTGCCAGTGCGCTGGGGGCCGCCCGGGGCAATGAGCAGTTCTTC. It is translated as CASALGAARGNEQFF.

V and J are TRBV7-9 and TRBJ2-3; 8 bases agree with TRBD2. With 11 bases clipped from V and 2 bases from J, the junction kept 6 bases outside the gene matches. CDR1 SEHNR and CDR2 FQNEAQ come from the germline V gene (reference sequence). The CDR3 spans 13 residues. CDR3 bases: TGTGCCGCCCGGGGACTAGTCACAGATACGCAGTATTTT. Its protein product is CAARGLVTDTQYF.

This clone has a single count. The genes are TRBV11-2 and TRBJ1-1; D may be TRBD1 (5 bases). V gave up 5 bases and J gave up 1 base, with 20 bases separating them. The CDR3 covers 17 residues. Germline-derived CDR1 and CDR2 are SGHAT and FQNNGV. The CDR3 bases are TGTGCCAGCAGCCCTGATCGCGGGACCCGGGGGAACACTGAAGCTTTCTTT. Translated, it gives CASSPDRGTRGNTEAFF.

The J gene is TRBJ1-6, the V gene TRBV27; TRBD1 is a possible D gene (5 bases). Germline V gene data show CDR1 as MNHEY and CDR2 as SMNVEV (reference sequence). This CDR3 is 16 amino acids long. The germline V and J ends were trimmed by 3 bases and 9 bases, with 18 bases remaining between them. Here the CDR3 reads CASSFGFSGDGSPLHF. For the CDR3, the DNA is TGTGCCAGCAGTTTTGGGTTTTCGGGGGATGGTTCACCCCTCCACTTT.

This rearrangement joins TRBV2 to TRBJ2-5; D may be TRBD1 (5 bases). Germline V gene lookup returns CDR1 SNHLY and CDR2 FYNNEI. With 6 bases removed from V and 5 bases from J, the gap between germline ends came to 13 bases. This CDR3 is 13 amino acids long. CDR3: CASRDPPGETQYF. The CDR3 DNA is TGTGCCAGCAGGGACCCTCCAGGGGAGACCCAGTACTTC.

The chain uses TRBV6-5 and TRBJ1-1, with TRBD1 as a possible D gene (5 bases). Germline lookup yields CDR1 MNHEY and CDR2 SVGAGI. The ends were cut back, 2 bases at V and 2 bases at J, with 9 bases in the middle. The length of the CDR3 is 14 residues. In DNA, the CDR3 is TGTGCCAGCAGTTACGGCAGGGCAAACACTGAAGCTTTCTTT. It translates to CASSYGRANTEAFF.

This chain uses TRBV4-2 with TRBJ2-3; TRBD1 agrees at 7 bases. Looked up from germline, CDR1 is LGHNA and CDR2 is YNFKEQ. The CDR3 has 14 residues. The ends lost 4 bases at V and 7 bases at J; junction bases unmatched: 8. The CDR3 loop is CASSRDSIGHTQYF. In DNA form, the CDR3 reads TGTGCCAGCAGCCGGGACAGTATAGGGCATACGCAGTATTTT.

The chain joins TRBV4-3 to TRBJ1-1, with 7 nucleotides matching TRBD1. Germline trimming cut 2 bases from V and 3 bases from J; bases unmatched to any gene: 6. The CDR3 covers 15 residues. Germline CDR1 LGHNA, CDR2 YSLEER. In DNA form, the CDR3 reads TGCGCCAGCAGCCAATTAGCAGGGGGTTACACTGAAGCTTTCTTT. This translates into CASSQLAGGYTEAFF.

The chain combines TRBV9 with TRBJ1-2; possibly TRBD1 for D (5 bases). Trimming stripped 4 bases from V and 2 bases from J, with 12 bases between. The CDR3 contains 14 residues. CDR1 and CDR2 (germline): SGDLS, YYNGEE. The DNA for the CDR3 is TGTGCCAGCAGCTCCCAACAGGAAAACTATGGCTACACCTTC. This encodes CASSSQQENYGYTF.

This clone was counted once. V and J are TRBV19 and TRBJ2-2; 13 positions agree with TRBD2. The V gene end was trimmed by 2 bases and the J gene end by 6 bases; junction bases not matched to a gene: 0. From germline, CDR1 is LNHDA and CDR2 SQIVND (reference sequence). The CDR3 is 15 residues long. The CDR3 sequence: CASSITSGRAGELFF. CDR3 DNA: TGTGCCAGTAGTATAACTAGCGGGAGGGCCGGGGAGCTGTTTTTT.

DNA of the CDR3: TGTGCCAGCAGCCTAAGACAGGGGTTAGGCTACACCTTC. It specifies CASSLRQGLGYTF. The rearrangement joins TRBV11-3 to TRBJ1-2; 8 bases are shared with TRBD1. The CDR3 is 13 residues long. The ends lost 5 bases at V and 8 bases at J; junction bases unmatched: 7. Germline values: CDR1 SGHNT, CDR2 YENEEA. The full variable domain, in which reference TRBV11-3 and TRBJ1-2 provide the parts outside the CDR3, is EAGVVQSPRYKIIEKKQPVAFWCNPISGHNTLYWYLQNLGQGPELLIRYENEEAVDDSQLPKDRFSAERLKGVDSTLKIQPAELGDSAVYLCASSLRQGLGYTFGSGTRLTVV.

The V and J genes are TRBV7-6 and TRBJ1-2; 7 bases agree with TRBD1. Germline lookup yields CDR1 SGHVS and CDR2 FNYEAQ. The CDR3 is 13 residues long. V lost 4 bases and J lost 4; bases outside the gene matches: 3. CDR3 DNA sequence: TGTGCCAGCAGCTATCCAGGGGGCTATGGCTACACCTTC. Translated, it gives CASSYPGGYGYTF.

This clone was seen once. The chain couples TRBV10-3 to TRBJ1-3, with D perhaps matching TRBD1 (6 bases). V was cut by 6 bases and J by 2 bases, with 11 bases left in between. The CDR3 loop spans 14 amino acids. Germline CDR1 ENHRY, CDR2 SYGVKD. This CDR3 is CAIRDSQPGNTIYF. CDR3 in DNA: TGTGCCATCAGGGACAGTCAACCTGGAAACACCATATATTTT.

V and J are TRBV7-9 and TRBJ1-1, with D perhaps TRBD1 (6 bases). V lost 1 base to trimming and J lost 4 bases, with 13 bases between them. Germline-derived CDR1 and CDR2 are SEHNR and FQNEAQ (reference sequence). The CDR3 loop spans 15 amino acids. CDR3 in amino acids: CASSLVRGAGTEAFF. The CDR3, as DNA: TGTGCCAGCAGCTTAGTCCGGGGGGCCGGCACTGAAGCTTTCTTT.

This clone was picked up many times. The V gene is TRBV18, the J gene TRBJ1-1; 7 nucleotides line up with TRBD1. The CDR3 is 13 residues long. The germline CDR1 and CDR2 sequences are KGHSH and LQKENI. V trimming: 8 bases; J trimming: 1 base; junction bases outside the gene matches: 4. CDR3 amino acids: CASGGQANTEAFF. DNA of the CDR3: TGTGCCAGCGGAGGACAGGCGAACACTGAAGCTTTCTTT.

DNA of the CDR3: TGCAGCGTGGCAGGGGGATCGAACACTGAAGCTTTCTTT. Translating it yields CSVAGGSNTEAFF. The chain employs TRBV29-1 and TRBJ1-1, with 7 bases that match TRBD1. This CDR3 comprises 13 residues. The germline CDR1 and CDR2 sequences are SQVTM and ANQGSEA. With 6 bases clipped from V and 1 base from J, the junction kept 5 bases outside the gene matches.

The CDR3 nucleotides are TGTGCCAGCGGCAGGGATCCCATGAACACTGAAGCTTTCTTT. Encoded protein: CASGRDPMNTEAFF. The chain uses TRBV9 and TRBJ1-1, with D maybe TRBD1 (5 bases). Germline CDR1 is SGDLS and CDR2 is YYNGEE. This CDR3 has 14 amino acids. V lost 7 bases and J 0 bases, leaving 13 bases between the germline ends.

This sequence joins TRBV6-6 and TRBJ1-1; 9 positions match TRBD1. Germline V gives CDR1 MNHNY, CDR2 SVGAGI (reference sequence). There are 14 residues in the CDR3. The J segment lost 4 bases and the V segment lost 7 bases, leaving 7 bases of the junction unmatched. The CDR3 reads CASTAQGAGTEAFF. The CDR3, as DNA: TGTGCCAGCACCGCACAGGGGGCCGGCACTGAAGCTTTCTTT.

This clone has only a few counts. This sequence joins TRBV6-1 and TRBJ1-3; D is uncertain. The CDR3 loop spans 13 amino acids. V was shortened by 2 bases and J by 6 bases, with 8 bases between the two germline ends. The V gene's germline CDR1 is MNHNS and CDR2 SASEGT. CDR3 nucleotide sequence: TGTGCCAGCAGTGAAACGCAGGAAAACACCATATATTTT. Its protein is CASSETQENTIYF.

The CDR3 sequence: CAWSPSRDLAFF. The CDR3 DNA follows: TGTGCCTGGAGCCCATCCCGGGACTTGGCTTTCTTT. The rearrangement links TRBV30 to TRBJ1-1; tentatively, D is TRBD1 (5 bases). The CDR3 spans 12 residues. The V end was cut by 3 bases, the J end by 11 bases, with 16 bases between. Germline V CDR1 and CDR2: GTSNPN, SVGIG (reference sequence). Using reference TRBV30 and TRBJ1-1 for the parts outside the CDR3, the full variable domain is SQTIHQWPATLVQPVGSPLSLECTVEGTSNPNLYWYRQAAGRGLQLLFYSVGIGQISSEVPQNLSASRPQDRQFILSSKKLLLSDSGFYLCAWSPSRDLAFFGQGTRLTVV.

V gene TRBV25-1 combines with J gene TRBJ2-5; maybe TRBD1 (5 bases). The CDR3 has 15 amino acids. V dropped 1 base and J dropped 2 bases, with 11 bases sitting between them. Germline V gene data show CDR1 as MGHDK and CDR2 as SYGVNS. The CDR3 region is CASSELLTAQETQYF. The CDR3 nucleotides are TGTGCCAGCAGTGAATTATTGACAGCTCAAGAGACCCAGTACTTC.